The entry below gives a single T cell receptor (beta chain) sequence along with its context. This specimen belongs to a study of T-cell reconstitution after alpha-beta-depleted transplantation in children. The V and J ends lost 1 base and 0 bases respectively, with 11 bases between them. The germline gives CDR1 MGHRA, CDR2 YSYEKL. The CDR3 covers 16 residues. TCRbeta library construction was performed incorporating unique molecular identifiers. TCRdb processed the PCR reads anew with MiXCR; each CDR3 protein has one entry. The sample shows about 980,000 distinct CDR3 sequences, about 29% of them seen only once.

This chain connects TRBV4-1 to TRBJ2-3; unclear D gene. The input for sequencing was PBMCs, mostly from graft donor cells, taken 360 days after TCRalphabeta/CD19-depleted stem cell transplant. This receptor was identified in a boy in the first two years of life who had a stem cell transplant for SCID, so the T cells may come from the graft donor. Here the CDR3 reads CASSQGSRASTDTQYF. CDR3 nucleotides: TGCGCCAGCAGCCAAGGTTCGCGTGCTAGCACAGATACGCAGTATTTT.